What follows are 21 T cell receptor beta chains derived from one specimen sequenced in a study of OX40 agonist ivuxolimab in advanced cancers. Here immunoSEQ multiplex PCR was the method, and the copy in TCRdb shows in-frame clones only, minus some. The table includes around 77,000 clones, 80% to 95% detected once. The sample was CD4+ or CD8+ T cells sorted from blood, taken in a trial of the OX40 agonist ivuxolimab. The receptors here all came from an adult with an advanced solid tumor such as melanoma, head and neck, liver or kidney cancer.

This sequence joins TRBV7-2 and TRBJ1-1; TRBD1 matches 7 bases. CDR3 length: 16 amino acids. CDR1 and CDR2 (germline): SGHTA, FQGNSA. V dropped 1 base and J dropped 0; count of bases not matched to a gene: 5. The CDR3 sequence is CASSLERGGLNTEAFF. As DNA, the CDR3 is TGTGCCAGCAGCTTAGAACGAGGGGGCCTGAACACTGAAGCTTTCTTT.

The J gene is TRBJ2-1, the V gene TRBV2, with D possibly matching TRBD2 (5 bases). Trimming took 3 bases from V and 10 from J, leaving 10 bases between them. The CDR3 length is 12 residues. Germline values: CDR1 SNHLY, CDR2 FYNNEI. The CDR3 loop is CASSDFEREQFF. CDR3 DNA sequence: TGTGCCAGCAGTGATTTTGAGCGGGAGCAGTTCTTC.

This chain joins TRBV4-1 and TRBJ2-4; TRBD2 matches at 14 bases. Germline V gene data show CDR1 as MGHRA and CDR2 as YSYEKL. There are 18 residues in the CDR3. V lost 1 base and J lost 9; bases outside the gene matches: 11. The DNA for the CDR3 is TGCGCCAGCAGCCAAGTCGCGGGACTAGCGGGAGAGGGGGCCATTCAGTACTTC. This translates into CASSQVAGLAGEGAIQYF.

The CDR3 sequence is CASSFEGLGEQYF. The CDR3 DNA sequence: TGTGCCAGCAGTTTCGAAGGCCTGGGGGAGCAGTACTTC. This sequence joins TRBV27 and TRBJ2-7; D gene ambiguous. With 3 bases removed from V and 7 bases from J, the gap between germline ends came to 13 bases. CDR3 length: 13 amino acids. Germline CDR1 reads MNHEY; CDR2 reads SMNVEV (reference sequence).

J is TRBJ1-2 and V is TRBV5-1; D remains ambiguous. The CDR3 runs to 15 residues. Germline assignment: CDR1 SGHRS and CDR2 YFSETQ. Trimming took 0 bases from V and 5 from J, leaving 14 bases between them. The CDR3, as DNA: TGCGCCAGCAGCTTGGCAATAGAGACACCTTATGGCTACACCTTC. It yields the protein CASSLAIETPYGYTF.

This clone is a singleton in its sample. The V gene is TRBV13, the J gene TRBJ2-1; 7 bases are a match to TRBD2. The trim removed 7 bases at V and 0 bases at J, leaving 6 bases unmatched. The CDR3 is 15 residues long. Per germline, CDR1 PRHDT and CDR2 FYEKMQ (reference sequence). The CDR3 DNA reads TGTGCCAGCACCGAGAGCGGGGACTCCTACAATGAGCAGTTCTTC. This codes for CASTESGDSYNEQFF.

The CDR3 DNA reads TGTGCCAGCAGCTCATCTAATAGCGAACGAGCAGATACGCAGTATTTT. Translation: CASSSSNSERADTQYF. The chain has TRBV7-9 and TRBJ2-3; D is perhaps TRBD2 (5 bases). Trimming stripped 4 bases from V and 4 bases from J, with 18 bases between. In germline, CDR1 is SEHNR, CDR2 FQNEAQ (reference sequence). CDR3 length equals 16 residues.

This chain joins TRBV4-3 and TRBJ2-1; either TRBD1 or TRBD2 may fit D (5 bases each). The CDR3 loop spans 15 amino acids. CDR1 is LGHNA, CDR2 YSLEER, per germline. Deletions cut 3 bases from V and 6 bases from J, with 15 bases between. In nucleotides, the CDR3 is TGCGCCAGCAGCCACATAGAACTAGGGGTCAATGAGCAGTTCTTC. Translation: CASSHIELGVNEQFF.

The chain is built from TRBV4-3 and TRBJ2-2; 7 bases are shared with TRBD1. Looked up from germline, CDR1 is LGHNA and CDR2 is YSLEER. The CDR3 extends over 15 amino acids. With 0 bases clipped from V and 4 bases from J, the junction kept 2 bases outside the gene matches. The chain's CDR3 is CASSQEGGITGELFF. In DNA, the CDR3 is TGCGCCAGCAGCCAAGAAGGGGGCATCACCGGGGAGCTGTTTTTT.

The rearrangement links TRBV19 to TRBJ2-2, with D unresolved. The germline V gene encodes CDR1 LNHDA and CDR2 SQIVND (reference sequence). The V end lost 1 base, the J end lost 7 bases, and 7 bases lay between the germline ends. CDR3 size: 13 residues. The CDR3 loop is CASSIGVHGELFF. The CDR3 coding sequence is TGTGCCAGTAGTATAGGGGTACACGGGGAGCTGTTTTTT.

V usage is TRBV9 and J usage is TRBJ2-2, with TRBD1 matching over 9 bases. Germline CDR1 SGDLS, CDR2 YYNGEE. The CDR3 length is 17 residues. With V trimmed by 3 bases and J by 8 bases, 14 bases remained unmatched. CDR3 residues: CASSGSRDRVFSGELFF. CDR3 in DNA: TGTGCCAGCAGCGGGAGCCGGGACAGGGTTTTTTCTGGGGAGCTGTTTTTT.

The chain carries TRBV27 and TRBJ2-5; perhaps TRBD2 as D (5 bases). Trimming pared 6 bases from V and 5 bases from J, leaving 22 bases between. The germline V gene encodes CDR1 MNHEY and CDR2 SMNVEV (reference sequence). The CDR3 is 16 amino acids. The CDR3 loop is CASRPGVANLLETQYF. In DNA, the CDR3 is TGTGCCAGCAGACCCGGGGTAGCTAATCTCCTGGAGACCCAGTACTTC.

The CDR3 DNA reads TGTGCCAGCTGTCCTCAGTCCTCCTACGAGCAGTACTTC. It is translated as CASCPQSSYEQYF. J is TRBJ2-7 and V is TRBV2; no clear D gene. This CDR3 spans 13 amino acids. Germline values: CDR1 SNHLY, CDR2 FYNNEI. V lost 8 bases and J lost 0, with 11 bases in between.

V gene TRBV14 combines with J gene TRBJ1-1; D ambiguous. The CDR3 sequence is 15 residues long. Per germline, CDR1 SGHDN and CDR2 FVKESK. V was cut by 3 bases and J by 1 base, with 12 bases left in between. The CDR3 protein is CASSQMRTGNTEAFF. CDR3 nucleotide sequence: TGTGCCAGCAGCCAGATGAGGACGGGGAACACTGAAGCTTTCTTT.

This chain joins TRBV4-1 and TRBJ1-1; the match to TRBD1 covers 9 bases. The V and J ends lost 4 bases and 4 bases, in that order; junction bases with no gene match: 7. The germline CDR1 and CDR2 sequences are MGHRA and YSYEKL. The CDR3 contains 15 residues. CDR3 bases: TGCGCCAGCAGCCTATTGGGACAGGGCGGCACTGAAGCTTTCTTT. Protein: CASSLLGQGGTEAFF.

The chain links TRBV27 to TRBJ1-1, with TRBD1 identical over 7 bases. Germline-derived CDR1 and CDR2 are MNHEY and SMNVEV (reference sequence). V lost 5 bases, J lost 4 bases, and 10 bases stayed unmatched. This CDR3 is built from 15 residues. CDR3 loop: CASSPNSGGGTEAFF. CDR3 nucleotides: TGTGCCAGCAGTCCGAACTCAGGGGGAGGCACTGAAGCTTTCTTT.

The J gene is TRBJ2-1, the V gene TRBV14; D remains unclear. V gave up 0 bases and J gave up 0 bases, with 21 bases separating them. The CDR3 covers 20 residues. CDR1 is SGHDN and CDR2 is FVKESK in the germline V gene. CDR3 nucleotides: TGTGCCAGCAGCCAAGAAGGGTTTGGTCTTCCTCCGAGCTCCTACAATGAGCAGTTCTTC. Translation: CASSQEGFGLPPSSYNEQFF. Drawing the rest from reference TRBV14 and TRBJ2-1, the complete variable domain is EAGVTQFPSHSVIEKGQTVTLRCDPISGHDNLYWYRRVMGKEIKFLLHFVKESKQDESGMPNNRFLAERTGGTYSTLKVQPAELEDSGVYFCASSQEGFGLPPSSYNEQFFGPGTRLTVL.

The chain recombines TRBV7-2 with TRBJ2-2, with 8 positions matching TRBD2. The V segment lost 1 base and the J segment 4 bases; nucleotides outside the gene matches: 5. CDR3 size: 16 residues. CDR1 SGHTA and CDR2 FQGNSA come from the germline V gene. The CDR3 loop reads CASSLELAGSTGELFF. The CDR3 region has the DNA TGTGCCAGCAGCTTAGAGCTAGCGGGCTCCACCGGGGAGCTGTTTTTT.

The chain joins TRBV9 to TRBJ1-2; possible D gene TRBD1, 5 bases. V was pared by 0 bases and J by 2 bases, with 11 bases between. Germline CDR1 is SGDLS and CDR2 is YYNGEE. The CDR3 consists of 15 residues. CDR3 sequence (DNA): TGTGCCAGCAGCGTAGAGACAGACTTAAACTATGGCTACACCTTC. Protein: CASSVETDLNYGYTF.

CDR3 DNA: TGTGCCAGCAGACCCCCCGGGACAGAAGTTCGCGAGCAGTACTTC. Its translation is CASRPPGTEVREQYF. The rearrangement joins TRBV28 to TRBJ2-7, with 7 bases aligning to TRBD1. The V gene end was trimmed by 6 bases and the J gene end by 6 bases; junction bases not matched to a gene: 14. Germline-derived CDR1 and CDR2 are MDHEN and SYDVKM. The CDR3 is made up of 15 amino acids. Full variable domain (remainder filled in from reference TRBV28 and TRBJ2-7): DVKVTQSSRYLVKRTGEKVFLECVQDMDHENMFWYRQDPGLGLRLIYFSYDVKMKEKGDIPEGYSVSREKKERFSLILESASTNQTSMYLCASRPPGTEVREQYFGPGTRLTVT.

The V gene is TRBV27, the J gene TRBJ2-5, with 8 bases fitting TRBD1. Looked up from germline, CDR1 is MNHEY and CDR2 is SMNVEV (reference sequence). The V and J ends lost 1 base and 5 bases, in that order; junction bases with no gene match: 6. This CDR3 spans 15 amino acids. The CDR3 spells CASSLFQGAEETQYF. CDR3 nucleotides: TGTGCCAGCAGTTTATTTCAGGGGGCTGAGGAGACCCAGTACTTC.